Given below is one T cell receptor beta chain in context. Its cognate antigen has yet to be identified. Per-base quality was not reported, and no clone a single base away is much larger than it. These data originate in a study of blood T cells in healthy people across ages (dated by TCRdb to 2015 to 2017). About the study as a whole: In model experiments, template switching captured about one uniquely barcoded TCR beta cDNA molecule for every two T cells. The donors were split into four age groups: young (average around 15 years), middle-aged (39), aged (about 56) and long-lived (82). Two additional independent replicas of 1 million unique cDNA reads from the same blood draw were analyzed for two donors (one aged 18 to 30 and one aged 80 or older). To avoid experimental bias, donors of different ages were distributed randomly across sequencing lanes. To track age-related changes in TCR beta repertoire diversity, the study relied on deep sequencing normalized with unique cDNA molecular identifiers. General findings and caveats noted by the study authors: Estimates of total diversity based on one million sequenced T cells were regarded as lower bounds and as underestimates. Since profiling was done on bulk unsorted PBMCs, naive and antigen-experienced compartments could not be conclusively compared. Observed TCR beta diversity correlated strongly with the percentage of naive T cells measured by flow cytometry. Donor CMV infection status was unknown, potentially confounding age-related changes in expanded clonotypes. Observed TCR beta diversity per million T cells fell roughly linearly with age, and a significant reduction was already apparent by age around 36. Compared with the aged group, the long-lived group had more naive CD4+ T cells, fewer expanded clones and increased TCR diversity, suggesting age selection.

The library relied on 5' RACE. Reads for this sample came from an Illumina HiSeq 2500. A second PCR of roughly 6 to 12 cycles was performed with a sample-barcoded 5' primer and a J-beta primer mix. A template-switch 5' adaptor carrying 12 random nucleotides introduced a unique molecular identifier onto each TCR beta cDNA molecule. Each sample yielded at least 3 million CDR3-containing paired-end reads. First-strand cDNA was synthesized from all RNA with the Mint cDNA synthesis kit, primed by a TRBC-specific oligonucleotide. After uracil-DNA glycosylase treatment, a first 18-cycle PCR used universal primers M1SS and BC2_uni_R on all cDNA. The original pipeline was this. For normalization, 1 million high-quality reads were randomly selected from each sample, with every read carrying a distinct molecular identifier. Reads with shared molecular identifiers were discarded instead of being binned into consensus sequences. MiTCR, run with a Q25 quality threshold and the strictest error-elimination algorithm, handled CDR3 identification, clonotype clustering and error correction. A nonparametric unseen species model with Euler transformation was used to estimate lower-bound total TCR beta diversity. The public reads were reanalyzed by TCRdb: fastp trimming at Q25, MiXCR alignment, in-frame beta chains only. CDR3 protein duplicates are merged, each entry listing the most common genes and DNA. TCRdb's processing, not the study's, gives the V and J calls here. A total of about 290,000 distinct CDR3 sequences appear in this sample, around 27% of them only once. In total, the top ten clones hold 29% of the sample.

The donors were roughly 39 Caucasian individuals from Russia, aged roughly 6 to 100 years, who were systemically healthy. Ten milliliters of peripheral blood were drawn from each donor into EDTA-treated Vacutainer tubes. PBMCs were isolated by Ficoll-Paque density-gradient centrifugation, with at least 7 million obtained per sample. Total RNA, at least 6 micrograms per sample, was extracted from PBMCs with Trizol reagent. For every donor, flow cytometry on a PBMC aliquot measured the percentage of naive CD45RAhigh/CD27high T cells. From cysteine to phenylalanine, the CDR3 is 15 amino acids long. The CDR3 DNA has 45 bases and is translated from base 1. From the germline V gene, CDR1 is SGHRS and CDR2 is YFSETQ.

The chain couples TRBV5-1 to TRBJ2-1; the D gene is perhaps TRBD1 or TRBD2, as each covers 5 bases. The end of the DNA aligns better with TRBJ2-5, so the J call may be wrong. This TCR derives from a woman aged 65 to 85 in good health. Sequences were obtained from blood. The base sequence is TGCGCCAGCCGTCGGGGAACAGGCGTCCAAGAGACCCAGTACTTC. Its translation reads: CASRRGTGVQETQYF.